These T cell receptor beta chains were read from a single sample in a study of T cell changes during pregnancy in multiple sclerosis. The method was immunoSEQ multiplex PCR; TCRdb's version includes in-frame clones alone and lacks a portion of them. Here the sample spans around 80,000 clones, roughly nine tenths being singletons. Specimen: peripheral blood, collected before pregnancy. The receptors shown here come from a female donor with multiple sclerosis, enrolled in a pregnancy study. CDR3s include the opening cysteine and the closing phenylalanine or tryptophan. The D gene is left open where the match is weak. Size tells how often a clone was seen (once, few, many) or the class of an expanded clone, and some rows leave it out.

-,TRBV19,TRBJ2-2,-,CASTSSPGLLNTGELFF,TGTGCCAGTACGTCTTCTCCGGGACTTTTGAACACCGGGGAGCTGTTTTTT
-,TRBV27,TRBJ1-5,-,CASSLRHPSNQPQHF,TGTGCCAGCAGTTTGCGACATCCCAGCAATCAGCCCCAGCATTTT
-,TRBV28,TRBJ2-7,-,CASRQLGDEQYF,TGTGCCAGCAGACAACTGGGCGACGAGCAGTACTTC
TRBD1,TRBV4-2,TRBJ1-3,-,CASSQAWDSLSGNTIYF,TGTGCCAGCAGCCAAGCTTGGGACAGCCTCTCTGGAAACACCATATATTTT
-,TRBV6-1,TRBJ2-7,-,CASMVQVLDEQYF,TGTGCCAGCATGGTTCAGGTGCTGGACGAGCAGTACTTC
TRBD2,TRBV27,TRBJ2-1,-,CASREEAGDFNEQFF,TGTGCCAGCAGAGAGGAAGCGGGGGACTTCAATGAGCAGTTCTTC
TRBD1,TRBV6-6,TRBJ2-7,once,CASTTGTGDYEQYF,TGTGCCAGCACCACCGGGACAGGGGACTACGAGCAGTACTTC
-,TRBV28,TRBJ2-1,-,CASSLKGYEQFF,TGTGCCAGCAGTTTAAAGGGGTATGAGCAGTTCTTC
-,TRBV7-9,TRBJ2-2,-,CASSPRSMPGELFF,TGTGCCAGCAGCCCCCGGTCTATGCCCGGGGAGCTGTTTTTT
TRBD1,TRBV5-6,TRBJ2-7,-,CASSFRQGAFYEQYF,TGTGCCAGCAGCTTTCGACAGGGGGCATTCTACGAGCAGTACTTC
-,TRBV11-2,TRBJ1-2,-,CASSQGLGDGYTF,TGTGCCAGCAGTCAGGGGCTGGGAGATGGCTACACCTTC
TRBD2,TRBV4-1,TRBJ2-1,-,CASRVAGIYNEQFF,TGCGCCAGCAGAGTAGCGGGCATTTACAATGAGCAGTTCTTC
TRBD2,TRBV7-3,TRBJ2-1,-,CASSLTGGRARNEQFF,TGTGCCAGCAGCTTAACTGGCGGGAGGGCCAGGAATGAGCAGTTCTTC
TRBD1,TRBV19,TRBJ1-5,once,CASNLRQGTNQPQHF,TGTGCCAGTAATCTCCGACAGGGGACGAATCAGCCCCAGCATTTT
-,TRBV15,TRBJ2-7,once,CATSRVQDYEQYF,TGTGCCACCAGCAGAGTACAGGACTACGAGCAGTACTTC
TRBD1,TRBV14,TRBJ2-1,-,CASSLDRGFNEQFF,TGTGCCAGCAGCCTAGACAGGGGGTTCAATGAGCAGTTCTTC